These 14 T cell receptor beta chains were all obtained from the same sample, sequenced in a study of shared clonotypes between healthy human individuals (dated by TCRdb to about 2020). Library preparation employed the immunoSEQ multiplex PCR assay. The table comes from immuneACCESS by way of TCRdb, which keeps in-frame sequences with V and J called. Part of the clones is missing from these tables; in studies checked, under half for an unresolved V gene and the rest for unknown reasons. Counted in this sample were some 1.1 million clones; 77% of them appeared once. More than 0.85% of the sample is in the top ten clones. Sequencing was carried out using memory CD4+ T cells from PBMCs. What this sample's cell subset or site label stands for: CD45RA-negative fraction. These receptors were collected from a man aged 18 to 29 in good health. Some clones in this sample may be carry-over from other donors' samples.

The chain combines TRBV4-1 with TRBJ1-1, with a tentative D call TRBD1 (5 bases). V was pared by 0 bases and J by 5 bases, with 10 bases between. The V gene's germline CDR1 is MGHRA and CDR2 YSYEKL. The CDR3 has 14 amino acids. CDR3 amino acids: CASSQDYRGTEAFF. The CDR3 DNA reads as TGCGCCAGCAGCCAAGACTACCGGGGGACTGAAGCTTTCTTT.

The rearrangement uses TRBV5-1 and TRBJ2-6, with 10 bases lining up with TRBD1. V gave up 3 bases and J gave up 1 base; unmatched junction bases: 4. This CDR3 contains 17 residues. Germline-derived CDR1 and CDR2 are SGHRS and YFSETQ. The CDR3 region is CASSSTGGASGANVLTF. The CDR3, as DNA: TGCGCCAGCAGCTCGACAGGGGGCGCGTCTGGGGCCAACGTCCTGACTTTC.

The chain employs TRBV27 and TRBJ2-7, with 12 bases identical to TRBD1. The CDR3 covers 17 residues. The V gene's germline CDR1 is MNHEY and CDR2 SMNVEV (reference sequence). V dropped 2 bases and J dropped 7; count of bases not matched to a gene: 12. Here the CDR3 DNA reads TGTGCCAGCAGTTTAATGGGGGCGGGACAGGGGGCGCTTGAGCAGTACTTC. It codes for CASSLMGAGQGALEQYF.

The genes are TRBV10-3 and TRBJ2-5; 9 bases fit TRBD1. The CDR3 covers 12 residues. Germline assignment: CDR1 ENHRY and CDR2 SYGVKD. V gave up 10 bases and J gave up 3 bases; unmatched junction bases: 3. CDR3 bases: TGTGCCAGCGGGACAGGGAAAGAGACCCAGTACTTC. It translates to CASGTGKETQYF.

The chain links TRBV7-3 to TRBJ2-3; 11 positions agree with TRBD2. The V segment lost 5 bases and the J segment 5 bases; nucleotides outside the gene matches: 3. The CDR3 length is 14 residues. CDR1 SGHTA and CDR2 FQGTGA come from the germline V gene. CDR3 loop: CASSRGTSGDTQYF. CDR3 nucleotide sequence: TGTGCCAGCAGCCGAGGGACTAGCGGAGATACGCAGTATTTT.

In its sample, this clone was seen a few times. CDR3 protein: CATGVNEKLFF. CDR3 sequence (DNA): TGTGCCACAGGGGTTAATGAAAAACTGTTTTTT. The rearrangement joins TRBV18 to TRBJ1-4, with TRBD1 as a possible D gene (6 bases). The length of the CDR3 is 11 residues. Germline V gene sequence: CDR1 KGHSH, CDR2 LQKENI. Trimming shortened V by 10 bases and J by 4 bases, and 7 bases separated the two germline ends.

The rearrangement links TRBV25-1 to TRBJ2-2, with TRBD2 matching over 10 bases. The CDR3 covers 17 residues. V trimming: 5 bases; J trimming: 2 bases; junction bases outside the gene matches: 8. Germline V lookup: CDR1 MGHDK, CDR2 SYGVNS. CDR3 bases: TGTGCCAGCAGTCTAGCGGGAGATCCTAGAAACACCGGGGAGCTGTTTTTT. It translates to CASSLAGDPRNTGELFF.

CDR3 coding DNA: TGTGCCAGCACCTCCCGCCCGGGTACTGAAGCTTTCTTT. It encodes CASTSRPGTEAFF. V usage is TRBV25-1 and J usage is TRBJ1-1; no clear D gene. Trimming removed 7 bases from V and 5 bases from J, with 14 bases in between. CDR3 length: 13 amino acids. CDR1 and CDR2 (germline): MGHDK, SYGVNS. Drawing the rest from reference TRBV25-1 and TRBJ1-1, the complete variable domain is EADIYQTPRYLVIGTGKKITLECSQTMGHDKMYWYQQDPGMELHLIHYSYGVNSTEKGDLSSESTVSRIRTEHFPLTLESARPSHTSQYLCASTSRPGTEAFFGQGTRLTVV.

The CDR3 protein is CASSSPTGGPTEAFF. CDR3 nucleotide sequence: TGTGCCAGCAGCTCGCCGACCGGGGGCCCCACTGAAGCTTTCTTT. The chain links TRBV5-4 to TRBJ1-1; weak D call: TRBD1 (6 bases). V lost 3 bases and J 4 bases, leaving 16 bases between the germline ends. The V gene's germline CDR1 is SGHNT and CDR2 YYREEE (reference sequence). This CDR3 has 15 residues.

CDR3 DNA: TGTGCCAGCAGTTTAGTCGGACGTTCAAAAATCTACGAGCAGTACTTC. It yields the protein CASSLVGRSKIYEQYF. The J gene is TRBJ2-5, the V gene TRBV28; no clear D gene. The better agreement between TRBJ2-7 and the DNA end casts doubt on the J call. The CDR3 contains 16 residues. Germline V gene sequence: CDR1 MDHEN, CDR2 SYDVKM.

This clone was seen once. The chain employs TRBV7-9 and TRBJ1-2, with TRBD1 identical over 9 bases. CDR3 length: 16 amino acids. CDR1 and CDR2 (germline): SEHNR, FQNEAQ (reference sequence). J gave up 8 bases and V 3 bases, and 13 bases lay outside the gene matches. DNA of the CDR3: TGTGCCAGCAGCTTCCAAACACCGGGACAGGGTGCGGGCTACACCTTC. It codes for CASSFQTPGQGAGYTF.

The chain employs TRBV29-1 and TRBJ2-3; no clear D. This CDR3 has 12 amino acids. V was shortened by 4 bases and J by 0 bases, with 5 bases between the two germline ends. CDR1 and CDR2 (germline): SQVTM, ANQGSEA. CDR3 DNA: TGCAGCGTTGTGCGCAGCACAGATACGCAGTATTTT. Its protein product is CSVVRSTDTQYF.

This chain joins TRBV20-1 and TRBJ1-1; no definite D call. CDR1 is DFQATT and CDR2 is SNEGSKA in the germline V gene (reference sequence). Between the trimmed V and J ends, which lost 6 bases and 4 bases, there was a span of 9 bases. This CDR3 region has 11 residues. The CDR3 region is CSAAKPTEAFF. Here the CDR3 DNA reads TGCAGTGCCGCCAAACCCACTGAAGCTTTCTTT.

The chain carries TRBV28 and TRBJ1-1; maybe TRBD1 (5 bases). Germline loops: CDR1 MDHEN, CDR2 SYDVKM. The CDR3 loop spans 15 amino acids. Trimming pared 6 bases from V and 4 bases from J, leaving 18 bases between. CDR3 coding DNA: TGTGCCAGCAGCCCCGAGGGGTCCGGGGGCACTGAAGCTTTCTTT. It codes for CASSPEGSGGTEAFF.